This T cell receptor beta chain was recorded in a study of Ad26.COV2.S vaccination and SARS-CoV-2 variants. Turning to the study itself: The study gave Ad26.COV2.S intramuscularly, once or twice 56 days apart.

The CDR3 runs 15 residues. Per the germline V gene, CDR1 is SGHTA and CDR2 is FQGNSA. V shed 1 base and J shed 2 bases, with 11 bases lying between them. Documented treatment: about 20 received Ad26.COV2.S at low or high dose, single or two shots; 5 received placebo; per-sample allocation not given. Each sample was drawn 63 days after the first injection (of vaccine or placebo). Profiled with immunoSEQ multiplex PCR; TCRdb holds only in-frame clones, not every one. There are about 400,000 clones in the sample; roughly four fifths occur only once, and 7.4% lies in the top ten. The rearrangement uses TRBV7-2 and TRBJ1-2; D is uncertain. This sample comprised peripheral blood, obtained in a trial of Ad26.COV2.S vaccine versus placebo. This receptor was obtained from a person aged 18 to 59 who received the Ad26.COV2.S COVID-19 vaccine or a placebo. The CDR3 reads CASSLDPGLNYGYTF. CDR3 coding DNA: TGTGCCAGCAGCTTAGATCCAGGATTAAACTATGGCTACACCTTC.